This paragraph covers one T cell receptor beta chain sequence. The antigen remains unidentified. Sample-barcoded 5' priming and a J-beta primer mix drove a second PCR of about 7 to 11 cycles. One entry per CDR3 protein, called by TCRdb with MiXCR from the 5' RACE reads. Counted here are roughly 1,500,000 distinct CDR3 sequences, 40% to 50% occurring once; the ten biggest clones make up roughly 8.2%. The sample belongs to a study of blood T cells in healthy people across ages. Study-wide results and caveats: Getting older went along with TCR beta diversity per million T cells dropping roughly linearly.

V was clipped by 7 bases and J by 5 bases, with 17 bases between them. In germline, CDR1 is SNHLY, CDR2 FYNNEI. The CDR3 has 14 amino acids. V is TRBV2 and J is TRBJ2-5; D may be TRBD2 (6 bases). The sequenced sample consisted of blood. The clonotype was recovered from a woman aged 18-29 years in good health. The DNA for the CDR3 is TGTGCCAGCATGCGGGACCCGAATGGGGAGACCCAGTACTTC. It encodes CASMRDPNGETQYF.